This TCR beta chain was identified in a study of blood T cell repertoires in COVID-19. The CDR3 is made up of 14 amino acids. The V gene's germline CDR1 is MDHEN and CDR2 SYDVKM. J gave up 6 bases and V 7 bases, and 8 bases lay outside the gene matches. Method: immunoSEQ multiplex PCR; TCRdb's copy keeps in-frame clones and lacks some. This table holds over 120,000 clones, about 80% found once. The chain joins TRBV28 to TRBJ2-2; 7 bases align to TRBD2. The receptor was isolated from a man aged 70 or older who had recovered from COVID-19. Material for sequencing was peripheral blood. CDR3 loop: CASKEAGDPGELFF. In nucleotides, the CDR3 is TGTGCCAGCAAGGAGGCGGGAGACCCCGGGGAGCTGTTTTTT.